This T cell receptor (beta chain) originates from a study of identifying expanded T cells in peripheral blood. CDR3 length: 17 amino acids. Looked up from germline, CDR1 is SGHNT and CDR2 is YENEEA. The V gene end was trimmed by 7 bases and the J gene end by 5 bases; junction bases not matched to a gene: 11. The table lists this clone with a few counts. Its antigen is not identified. Study results and caveats: Clone count variance between approximately 2-week samples rose with total template count. Roughly 1.2 clones differed between technical replicates, versus 16.4 and 19 over time.

During the collection period, no donor immune events like infections were recorded. Only in-frame clones appear in the TCRdb table, and some are missing; sequencing was by immunoSEQ multiplex PCR. The table has around 56,000 clones, about four fifths seen once. The source is a person aged 18 to 70 in good health. The chain couples TRBV11-3 to TRBJ2-2, with 12 bases matching TRBD2. The material sequenced was blood. The CDR3 bases are TGTGCCAGCACCACTATTAGACTAGCGGGAGTTACCGGGGAGCTGTTTTTT. Amino acids: CASTTIRLAGVTGELFF.